A selection of T cell receptor beta chains follows, all from one sample in a study of cytomegalovirus exposure and HLA in healthy donors. The data were produced by immunoSEQ multiplex PCR, yet TCRdb's version contains in-frame clones alone and is incomplete. Here the sample spans some 140,000 clones, roughly 80% being singletons. Sequencing was performed on PBMCs. These receptors were collected from a woman aged 35 to 49 in good health and CMV-seronegative. Each CDR3 is given with its conserved first and last residue. Fields, in order: D gene, V gene, clone size, J gene, CDR3 protein, CDR3 DNA. D genes are given only for firm matches. Clone size is shown for a subset of rows, as once, few, many or a class of expanded clone.

-,TRBV5-6,few,TRBJ1-1,CASSLAVNTEAFF,TGTGCCAGCAGCTTAGCGGTGAACACTGAAGCTTTCTTT
-,TRBV11-2,-,TRBJ2-7,CASSYSYEQYF,TGTGCCAGCAGCTACAGCTACGAGCAGTACTTC
TRBD1,TRBV11-2,large,TRBJ2-7,CASSIGQGWEQYF,TGTGCCAGCAGCATCGGACAGGGGTGGGAGCAGTACTTC
-,TRBV29-1,-,TRBJ2-7,CSVRSAETYEQYF,TGCAGCGTGAGGTCGGCAGAAACCTACGAGCAGTACTTC
TRBD2,TRBV4-1,-,TRBJ2-5,CASGRLAGVETQYF,TGCGCCAGCGGAAGACTAGCGGGAGTAGAGACCCAGTACTTC
TRBD2,TRBV20-1,-,TRBJ2-3,CSAATSGKQYF,TGCAGTGCTGCAACTAGCGGGAAGCAGTATTTT
TRBD2,TRBV5-1,-,TRBJ2-1,CASRLSSGTSGVSEQFF,TGCGCCAGCAGGCTTTCCTCCGGGACTAGCGGAGTCTCTGAGCAGTTCTTC
-,TRBV14,-,TRBJ2-3,CASSFHSGTGDTQYF,TGTGCCAGCAGCTTTCATAGCGGCACGGGGGATACGCAGTATTTT
-,TRBV6-1,-,TRBJ1-3,CASSEHFRGNTIYF,TGTGCCAGCAGTGAACATTTCCGGGGAAACACCATATATTTT
TRBD2,TRBV5-1,-,TRBJ2-7,CASSGGLAGGGYEQYF,TGCGCCAGCAGCGGGGGACTAGCGGGAGGGGGCTACGAGCAGTACTTC
-,TRBV6-1,large,TRBJ2-1,CASSRATEGNEQFF,TGTGCCAGCAGTAGGGCTACAGAGGGCAATGAGCAGTTCTTC
-,TRBV28,-,TRBJ1-5,CASSGGSGQPQHF,TGTGCCAGCAGTGGGGGGTCCGGACAGCCCCAGCATTTT
TRBD1,TRBV6-4,many,TRBJ1-1,CASRPTGTASEEAFF,TGTGCCAGCAGGCCCACCGGGACAGCCTCCGAGGAAGCTTTCTTT
TRBD1,TRBV10-3,-,TRBJ1-1,CAIKGQGAFGVTEAFF,TGTGCCATCAAGGGACAGGGGGCATTCGGAGTCACTGAAGCTTTCTTT
-,TRBV19,-,TRBJ2-1,CASRDGNEQFF,TGTGCCAGCAGAGACGGGAATGAGCAGTTCTTC
-,TRBV6-5,-,TRBJ2-7,CASRNGGQHYEQYF,TGTGCCAGCAGAAACGGGGGGCAGCATTACGAGCAGTACTTC
TRBD1,TRBV4-1,-,TRBJ2-1,CASSQSGTGTYNEQFF,TGCGCCAGCAGCCAATCAGGGACAGGGACCTACAATGAGCAGTTCTTC
-,TRBV6-1,few,TRBJ2-7,CASIRGGTGAGQYF,TGTGCCAGCATTAGGGGGGGGACCGGGGCGGGGCAGTACTTC